Shown below are 24 T cell receptor beta chains from a single sample sequenced in a study of graft-versus-host responses after intestinal transplantation. Repertoires were generated with immunoSEQ multiplex PCR, while TCRdb's copy carries only in-frame clones and drops some. The sample contains under 100,000 clones, approximately 92% of which appear only once. No cognate antigen is known for these TCRs. The specimen was unstimulated CD8+ T cells sorted from spleen or lymph node cells, collected before transplant. These receptor sequences come from a human donor who was the organ donor for an intestinal transplant.

The chain is built from TRBV28 and TRBJ2-2; D gene unclear. CDR1 is MDHEN, CDR2 SYDVKM, per germline. V dropped 5 bases and J dropped 4 bases, with 11 bases sitting between them. The CDR3 has 14 amino acids. The CDR3 nucleotides are TGTGCCAGCAGTCTCCGGTCTTCCACCGGGGAGCTGTTTTTT. Its translation is CASSLRSSTGELFF.

This chain connects TRBV28 to TRBJ2-2; D gene unclear. Germline values: CDR1 MDHEN, CDR2 SYDVKM. Trimming pared 4 bases from V and 3 bases from J, leaving 18 bases between. This CDR3 region has 17 residues. CDR3 DNA: TGTGCCAGCAGTTCTCCGCCCAGGCCGTACTACACCGGGGAGCTGTTTTTT. Its translation: CASSSPPRPYYTGELFF.

This chain connects TRBV27 to TRBJ1-2, with D possibly TRBD1 on 6 matching bases. V was trimmed by 5 bases and J by 4 bases, leaving 17 bases between them. Germline lookup yields CDR1 MNHEY and CDR2 SMNVEV (reference sequence). This CDR3 is 15 amino acids long. DNA of the CDR3: TGTGCCAGCAGTCCCACGACAGGCTACAGCTATGGCTACACCTTC. Translation gives CASSPTTGYSYGYTF.

The chain joins TRBV7-2 to TRBJ1-5, with D maybe TRBD1 (6 bases). Germline V gene data show CDR1 as SGHTA and CDR2 as FQGNSA. V was cut by 3 bases and J by 0 bases, with 15 bases left in between. The CDR3 sequence is 17 residues long. CDR3 bases: TGTGCCAGCAGCTTGGGGGCGACGGGGTATAGCAATCAGCCCCAGCATTTT. This sequence encodes CASSLGATGYSNQPQHF.

The rearrangement links TRBV5-1 to TRBJ2-7; 10 bases are a match to TRBD2. Germline V gene sequence: CDR1 SGHRS, CDR2 YFSETQ. V shed 0 bases, J shed 3 bases, and the junction held 9 bases outside the gene matches. CDR3 length: 17 residues. The CDR3, as DNA: TGCGCCAGCAGCTTGGTTCTAGCGGGGGCCCGAATCTACGAGCAGTACTTC. Translated: CASSLVLAGARIYEQYF.

The chain combines TRBV6-1 with TRBJ2-1; D unclear. The CDR3 consists of 13 residues. The V and J ends lost 2 bases and 5 bases respectively, with 7 bases between them. Germline V gene data show CDR1 as MNHNS and CDR2 as SASEGT. The CDR3 protein is CASSETSDNEQFF. The DNA for the CDR3 is TGTGCCAGCAGTGAAACTTCCGACAATGAGCAGTTCTTC.

The CDR3, as DNA: TGTGCCAGTTCGTTTTTGGCTAGCGGGAACACCGGGGAGCTGTTTTTT. It is translated as CASSFLASGNTGELFF. The V call is TRBV19, the J call TRBJ2-2, with 7 bases matching TRBD2. CDR1 and CDR2 (germline): LNHDA, SQIVND (reference sequence). CDR3 size: 16 residues. Trimming took 8 bases from V and 1 from J; bases not matched to a gene: 10.

The J gene is TRBJ2-5, the V gene TRBV2; D is ambiguous. Looked up from germline, CDR1 is SNHLY and CDR2 is FYNNEI. This CDR3 is built from 14 residues. Trimming pared 3 bases from V and 1 base from J, leaving 9 bases between. The CDR3 coding sequence is TGTGCCAGCAGTGAGGCGGCGGTCCAAGAGACCCAGTACTTC. Encoded protein: CASSEAAVQETQYF.

This sequence joins TRBV6-1 and TRBJ2-7; possibly TRBD1 for D (6 bases). The CDR3 has 12 residues. Germline V lookup: CDR1 MNHNS, CDR2 SASEGT. Trimming shortened V by 6 bases and J by 5 bases, and 11 bases separated the two germline ends. The CDR3 reads CASRDSFHEQYF. CDR3 coding DNA: TGTGCCAGCAGGGACAGTTTCCACGAGCAGTACTTC.

The genes are TRBV4-1 and TRBJ2-5; unclear D gene. V was clipped by 6 bases and J by 5 bases, with 13 bases between them. This CDR3 region has 13 residues. The germline gives CDR1 MGHRA, CDR2 YSYEKL. The CDR3 DNA sequence: TGCGCCAGCAGAGAGCGACCCGGGGAGACCCAGTACTTC. It translates to CASRERPGETQYF.

This sequence joins TRBV5-1 and TRBJ2-3, with TRBD2 matching over 11 bases. The junction had 2 bases not matched to a gene; V was cut back by 0 bases and J by 2 bases. CDR3 length: 16 residues. Germline loops: CDR1 SGHRS, CDR2 YFSETQ. The CDR3 nucleotides read TGCGCCAGCAGCTTGGGACTAGCGGGGATCACAGATACGCAGTATTTT. The encoded protein is CASSLGLAGITDTQYF.

The chain employs TRBV12-5 and TRBJ1-1; TRBD1 might be the D (6 bases). Germline V CDR1 and CDR2: LGHNT, FRNRAP. V was pared by 7 bases and J by 0 bases, with 9 bases between. This CDR3 is 13 amino acids long. The CDR3 loop is CASARTVNTEAFF. The CDR3 DNA reads TGTGCTAGTGCACGGACAGTGAACACTGAAGCTTTCTTT. Together with reference TRBV12-5 and TRBJ1-1, the CDR3 gives the full variable domain: DARVTQTPRHKVTEMGQEVTMRCQPILGHNTVFWYRQTMMQGLELLAYFRNRAPLDDSGMPKDRFSAEMPDATLATLKIQPSEPRDSAVYFCASARTVNTEAFFGQGTRLTVV.

The chain couples TRBV28 to TRBJ1-2; a possible D gene is TRBD1 (5 bases). In germline, CDR1 is MDHEN, CDR2 SYDVKM. The CDR3 totals 13 residues. The V end was cut by 4 bases, the J end by 3 bases, with 9 bases between. The CDR3 region has the DNA TGTGCCAGCAGTTCAGGGACTTACTATGGCTACACCTTC. It codes for CASSSGTYYGYTF.

With respect to this clone: At the DNA level, this CDR3 is encoded by other sequences in the same sample as well. This chain connects TRBV19 to TRBJ1-1; 8 nucleotides line up with TRBD1. V lost 3 bases and J lost 1; bases outside the gene matches: 1. Germline lookup yields CDR1 LNHDA and CDR2 SQIVND (reference sequence). CDR3 length: 14 amino acids. CDR3 DNA: TGTGCCAGTAGTATGGGGACAGGGAACACTGAAGCTTTCTTT. This translates into CASSMGTGNTEAFF. The full variable domain, with the rest looked up from reference TRBV19 and TRBJ1-1, is DGGITQSPKYLFRKEGQNVTLSCEQNLNHDAMYWYRQDPGQGLRLIYYSQIVNDFQKGDIAEGYSVSREKKESFPLTVTSAQKNPTAFYLCASSMGTGNTEAFFGQGTRLTVV.

This chain joins TRBV9 and TRBJ2-1; possibly TRBD1 for D (5 bases). CDR3 length equals 14 residues. The germline V gene encodes CDR1 SGDLS and CDR2 YYNGEE. The V and J ends lost 2 bases and 5 bases respectively, with 11 bases between them. The CDR3 region has the DNA TGTGCCAGCAGCGTCCAGGTGGGGCACAATGAGCAGTTCTTC. Its translation is CASSVQVGHNEQFF.

The genes are TRBV5-4 and TRBJ2-1; perhaps TRBD1 as D (6 bases). The CDR3 has 13 residues. Germline V gene sequence: CDR1 SGHNT, CDR2 YYREEE (reference sequence). V was clipped by 7 bases and J by 6 bases, with 14 bases between them. The CDR3 loop is CASEFLGGNEQFF. The DNA for the CDR3 is TGTGCCAGCGAATTCCTAGGGGGCAATGAGCAGTTCTTC.

The chain links TRBV5-6 to TRBJ2-7, with D possibly TRBD2 on 5 matching bases. The V end was cut by 4 bases, the J end by 2 bases, with 22 bases between. Germline assignment: CDR1 SGHDT and CDR2 YYEEEE. The CDR3 extends over 17 amino acids. CDR3 DNA: TGTGCCAGCAGCGGAAACCGCGGGTTCGCTTCGACCTACGAGCAGTACTTC. This codes for CASSGNRGFASTYEQYF.

This clone was observed a single time. This chain uses TRBV4-2 with TRBJ1-4; D is unresolved. Between the trimmed V and J ends, which lost 4 bases and 7 bases, there was a span of 10 bases. Germline CDR1 is LGHNA and CDR2 is YNFKEQ. This CDR3 region has 13 residues. The CDR3 spells CASSPPLTEKLFF. DNA of the CDR3: TGTGCCAGCAGCCCTCCACTAACTGAAAAACTGTTTTTT.

This clone showed up just once. The genes are TRBV4-2 and TRBJ2-1, with TRBD2 identical over 12 bases. The V and J ends lost 4 bases and 4 bases, in that order; junction bases with no gene match: 8. The length of the CDR3 is 17 residues. The germline gives CDR1 LGHNA, CDR2 YNFKEQ. The chain's CDR3 is CASSLRLAGVRYNEQFF. CDR3 DNA sequence: TGTGCCAGCAGCCTCCGACTAGCGGGAGTCCGTTACAATGAGCAGTTCTTC.

The CDR3 sequence is CASSLVVSRAGIMWNEQFF. The CDR3 region has the DNA TGTGCCAGCAGCTTAGTTGTTTCCAGGGCAGGGATAATGTGGAATGAGCAGTTCTTC. V is TRBV7-9 and J is TRBJ2-1; D might be TRBD1 (5 bases). CDR3 length equals 19 residues. V dropped 1 base and J dropped 7 bases, with 26 bases sitting between them. Germline CDR1 SEHNR, CDR2 FQNEAQ (reference sequence).

This rearrangement joins TRBV9 to TRBJ2-7; 9 nucleotides agree with TRBD2. Germline V gives CDR1 SGDLS, CDR2 YYNGEE. V lost 7 bases and J lost 4; bases outside the gene matches: 3. The CDR3 contains 12 residues. The CDR3, as DNA: TGTGCCAGCGGCGCGGGGGGGTACGAGCAGTACTTC. It specifies CASGAGGYEQYF. The full variable domain, its missing parts supplied by reference TRBV9 and TRBJ2-7, is DSGVTQTPKHLITATGQRVTLRCSPRSGDLSVYWYQQSLDQGLQFLIQYYNGEERAKGNILERFSAQQFPDLHSELNLSSLELGDSALYFCASGAGGYEQYFGPGTRLTVT.

The count of this clone is one. This sequence joins TRBV4-3 and TRBJ2-7; 8 bases align to TRBD1. Looked up from germline, CDR1 is LGHNA and CDR2 is YSLEER. V lost 4 bases to trimming and J lost 1 base; unmatched junction nucleotides: 3. The CDR3 covers 14 residues. The CDR3 sequence: CASSPGTGSYEQYF. In nucleotides, the CDR3 is TGCGCCAGCAGCCCCGGGACAGGATCCTACGAGCAGTACTTC.

The CDR3 sequence is CASSPSGRAAGANVLTF. In nucleotides, the CDR3 is TGTGCCAGCTCCCCTAGCGGGAGGGCCGCCGGGGCCAACGTCCTGACTTTC. J is TRBJ2-6 and V is TRBV19, with 12 nucleotides matching TRBD2. The CDR3 sequence is 17 residues long. Unmatched junction bases numbered 10, after V lost 9 bases and J lost 4 bases. Germline V CDR1 and CDR2: LNHDA, SQIVND (reference sequence). The whole variable domain, remainder taken from reference TRBV19 and TRBJ2-6, is DGGITQSPKYLFRKEGQNVTLSCEQNLNHDAMYWYRQDPGQGLRLIYYSQIVNDFQKGDIAEGYSVSREKKESFPLTVTSAQKNPTAFYLCASSPSGRAAGANVLTFGAGSRLTVL.

The gene calls are TRBV19 and TRBJ2-7; 8 bases agree with TRBD1. Unmatched junction bases numbered 13, after V lost 5 bases and J lost 4 bases. Germline values: CDR1 LNHDA, CDR2 SQIVND (reference sequence). The CDR3 extends over 16 amino acids. CDR3 protein: CASSSSPRGLLYEQYF. Here the CDR3 DNA reads TGTGCCAGTAGTTCCAGTCCCAGGGGGCTCTTATACGAGCAGTACTTC.